The 30 T cell receptor beta chains reported below all come from one sample, sequenced in a study of shared clonotypes between healthy human individuals. TCRdb's copy holds only in-frame clones and misses some; the assay was immunoSEQ multiplex PCR. The table has 980,000 or so clones, 70% to 85% seen once. The sequencing input was memory CD4+ T cells sorted from blood. As for subset: CD45RA-negative fraction. Receptors were obtained from a man in his late teens or twenties in good health.

This clone was detected only a few times. This rearrangement joins TRBV6-4 to TRBJ2-3, with TRBD2 matching 9 bases. The CDR3 consists of 15 residues. Germline V gene sequence: CDR1 MRHNA, CDR2 SNTAGT. V gave up 6 bases and J gave up 3 bases; unmatched junction bases: 7. CDR3: CASSRSSGVTDTQYF. For the CDR3, the DNA is TGTGCCAGCAGCCGCTCTAGCGGGGTTACAGATACGCAGTATTTT.

The chain couples TRBV7-2 to TRBJ1-1; D is unresolved. Germline CDR1 is SGHTA and CDR2 is FQGNSA. The CDR3 has 15 amino acids. Trimming cost V 2 bases and J 0 bases, with 10 bases left between them. This chain's CDR3 is CASSLFGQLNTEAFF. As DNA, the CDR3 is TGTGCCAGCAGCTTATTCGGGCAGCTGAACACTGAAGCTTTCTTT.

This chain links TRBV5-8 with TRBJ2-1; D perhaps matches TRBD2 (6 bases). The germline V gene encodes CDR1 SGHTS and CDR2 YDEGEE. The CDR3 extends over 17 amino acids. With 0 bases removed from V and 5 bases from J, the gap between germline ends came to 18 bases. The CDR3 sequence is CASSLAHSGLTNNEQFF. The DNA for the CDR3 is TGTGCCAGCAGCTTGGCCCATTCGGGACTTACAAACAATGAGCAGTTCTTC.

The chain joins TRBV11-2 to TRBJ2-7; TRBD1 matches 8 bases. After removal of 3 bases from V and 3 bases from J, the junction contained 4 bases not matched to a gene. Germline V gene lookup returns CDR1 SGHAT and CDR2 FQNNGV. The CDR3 covers 14 residues. The CDR3 loop reads CASSLRTGSYEQYF. The CDR3 DNA is TGTGCCAGCAGCTTGAGGACAGGGAGCTACGAGCAGTACTTC.

This clone was observed a handful of times. The chain has TRBV10-3 and TRBJ2-1, with D maybe TRBD2 (5 bases). Germline V gene data show CDR1 as ENHRY and CDR2 as SYGVKD. This CDR3 region has 12 residues. Trimming took 2 bases from V and 10 from J, leaving 9 bases between them. CDR3 sequence (DNA): TGTGCCATCAGTGAGACGGGCGGGGAGCAGTTCTTC. Protein product: CAISETGGEQFF.

This clone turned up a few times. The chain's CDR3 is CASRDGTGPTDTQYF. The CDR3 DNA follows: TGCGCCAGCAGAGATGGGACAGGCCCCACAGATACGCAGTATTTT. The chain joins TRBV5-1 to TRBJ2-3, with 8 bases aligning to TRBD1. The J segment lost 2 bases and the V segment lost 5 bases, leaving 7 bases of the junction unmatched. The germline V gene has CDR1 SGHRS and CDR2 YFSETQ. This CDR3 comprises 15 residues. The variable domain in full, completed from reference TRBV5-1 and TRBJ2-3, reads KAGVTQTPRYLIKTRGQQVTLSCSPISGHRSVSWYQQTPGQGLQFLFEYFSETQRNKGNFPGRFSGRQFSNSRSEMNVSTLELGDSALYLCASRDGTGPTDTQYFGPGTRLTVL.

This clone was counted only a few times. The V and J genes are TRBV30 and TRBJ1-5; TRBD1 is a possible D gene (5 bases). The CDR3 totals 13 residues. V lost 3 bases and J 3 bases, leaving 9 bases between the germline ends. Germline lookup yields CDR1 GTSNPN and CDR2 SVGIG (reference sequence). In nucleotides, the CDR3 is TGTGCCTGGAGCAAACAGGACAATCAGCCCCAGCATTTT. Its translation is CAWSKQDNQPQHF.

In this sample, this clone turned up a few times. Other DNA variants within this sample encode the same CDR3. The J gene is TRBJ2-7, the V gene TRBV2; a possible D gene is TRBD2 (5 bases). The V end was cut by 6 bases, the J end by 0 bases, with 6 bases between. The germline V gene encodes CDR1 SNHLY and CDR2 FYNNEI. The CDR3 covers 12 residues. The CDR3 DNA reads TGTGCCAGCAGCCGGGACTCCTACGAGCAGTACTTC. Its protein is CASSRDSYEQYF.

This clone was recorded a few times. The chain joins TRBV5-6 to TRBJ1-2; the match to TRBD1 covers 9 bases. The CDR3 consists of 15 residues. V was clipped by 4 bases and J by 3 bases; unmatched bases: 7. From germline, CDR1 is SGHDT and CDR2 YYEEEE. This chain's CDR3 is CASSPPGTGYYGYTF. The CDR3 DNA is TGTGCCAGCAGCCCGCCCGGGACAGGGTACTATGGCTACACCTTC.

The CDR3 sequence is CASSHTGVNQPQHF. The CDR3 nucleotides read TGCGCCAGCAGCCACACAGGGGTTAATCAGCCCCAGCATTTT. This rearrangement joins TRBV5-1 to TRBJ1-5, with 7 bases that match TRBD1. Germline CDR1 SGHRS, CDR2 YFSETQ. This CDR3 contains 14 residues. V lost 4 bases and J lost 4; bases outside the gene matches: 5.

J is TRBJ2-3 and V is TRBV7-9; TRBD2 matches 7 bases. The CDR3 has 14 residues. The V and J ends lost 4 bases and 3 bases, in that order; junction bases with no gene match: 4. Germline-derived CDR1 and CDR2 are SEHNR and FQNEAQ (reference sequence). The chain's CDR3 is CASSSQLATDTQYF. The CDR3 coding sequence is TGTGCCAGCAGCTCCCAACTAGCGACAGATACGCAGTATTTT.

This rearrangement joins TRBV18 to TRBJ2-1, with TRBD2 matching 14 bases. The germline V gene has CDR1 KGHSH and CDR2 LQKENI. J gave up 9 bases and V 8 bases, and 3 bases lay outside the gene matches. The CDR3 sequence is 13 residues long. CDR3 coding DNA: TGTGCCAGCCGAGGGACTAGCGGGGGTGAGCAGTTCTTC. Encoded protein: CASRGTSGGEQFF.

The chain uses TRBV27 and TRBJ2-3; 8 nucleotides match TRBD1. Germline CDR1 reads MNHEY; CDR2 reads SMNVEV (reference sequence). V lost 6 bases, J lost 5 bases, and 7 bases stayed unmatched. The CDR3 extends over 14 amino acids. CDR3 residues: CASRWGQVEDTQYF. In DNA, the CDR3 is TGTGCCAGCAGATGGGGACAGGTCGAAGATACGCAGTATTTT.

About this clone: Other DNA sequences in the same sample also yield this CDR3. The V call is TRBV6-1, the J call TRBJ2-1; 7 nucleotides line up with TRBD2. The CDR3 runs to 14 residues. J gave up 0 bases and V 7 bases, and 3 bases lay outside the gene matches. The germline V gene has CDR1 MNHNS and CDR2 SASEGT. As DNA, the CDR3 is TGTGCCAGCACGCGGGAGAGCTCCTACAATGAGCAGTTCTTC. Translated: CASTRESSYNEQFF.

V usage is TRBV28 and J usage is TRBJ1-4, with D possibly TRBD1 on 6 matching bases. Trimming shortened V by 5 bases and J by 0 bases, and 13 bases separated the two germline ends. CDR1 MDHEN and CDR2 SYDVKM come from the germline V gene. This CDR3 has 16 residues. The CDR3 region has the DNA TGTGCCAGCAGTCCCGCGGGACATGCAACTAATGAAAAACTGTTTTTT. Its protein product is CASSPAGHATNEKLFF.

This chain joins TRBV7-6 and TRBJ2-7; tentatively, D is TRBD2 (5 bases). The V end lost 2 bases, the J end lost 6 bases, and 14 bases lay between the germline ends. Germline CDR1 SGHVS, CDR2 FNYEAQ. The CDR3 sequence is 14 residues long. The CDR3 is CASSLSSLAPEQYF. The DNA of the CDR3 is TGTGCCAGCAGCTTATCGTCCCTAGCCCCCGAGCAGTACTTC.

This chain joins TRBV25-1 and TRBJ2-7, with 7 bases identical to TRBD1. CDR3 length equals 16 residues. Losses at the gene ends were 3 bases for V and 2 bases for J; bases not matched to a gene: 10. Germline V gene lookup returns CDR1 MGHDK and CDR2 SYGVNS. The CDR3, as DNA: TGTGCCAGCAGTGACCAAGGGGGCAGGGCTACCTACGAGCAGTACTTC. This codes for CASSDQGGRATYEQYF.

V gene TRBV10-3 combines with J gene TRBJ1-1, with D hard to call. The germline gives CDR1 ENHRY, CDR2 SYGVKD. Trimming took 2 bases from V and 8 from J, leaving 12 bases between them. This CDR3 has 13 residues. The CDR3: CAISERTPIEAFF. For the CDR3, the DNA is TGTGCCATCAGTGAGAGGACGCCGATCGAAGCTTTCTTT.

This clone occurred a few times. The chain joins TRBV20-1 to TRBJ1-1; the match to TRBD1 covers 7 bases. This CDR3 comprises 11 residues. V lost 3 bases to trimming and J lost 8 bases; unmatched junction nucleotides: 3. Germline V gene data show CDR1 as DFQATT and CDR2 as SNEGSKA (reference sequence). CDR3 sequence reads: CSASMDREAFF. CDR3 coding DNA: TGCAGTGCTAGTATGGACAGGGAAGCTTTCTTT.

This clone has a count of ten or more. The genes are TRBV6-6 and TRBJ1-5; the D is unclear. V lost 4 bases, J lost 0 bases, and 10 bases lay in between. Germline V gene data show CDR1 as MNHNY and CDR2 as SVGAGI (reference sequence). This CDR3 region has 15 residues. DNA for the CDR3: TGTGCCAGCAGTTTGCGAGGGAATAGCAATCAGCCCCAGCATTTT. This encodes CASSLRGNSNQPQHF.

This sequence joins TRBV7-2 and TRBJ1-2, with 7 positions matching TRBD1. The CDR3 is 12 residues long. Germline V gene data show CDR1 as SGHTA and CDR2 as FQGNSA. V gave up 4 bases and J gave up 8 bases; unmatched junction bases: 4. The CDR3 bases are TGTGCCAGCAGCTCGACAGGGACCGGCTACACCTTC. Residues: CASSSTGTGYTF.

This clone was picked up a small number of times. J is TRBJ1-1 and V is TRBV28; no clear D. Germline V CDR1 and CDR2: MDHEN, SYDVKM. Trimming removed 9 bases from V and 0 bases from J, with 11 bases in between. The CDR3 extends over 13 amino acids. In DNA form, the CDR3 reads TGTGCCAGTCGAATAAACATGAACACTGAAGCTTTCTTT. Amino acids: CASRINMNTEAFF.

V is TRBV21-1 and J is TRBJ2-5; TRBD1 is taken as the D call from the table, unchecked against the DNA. TRBV21-1 is a pseudogene. The CDR3 is 15 amino acids. CDR3 loop: CASSKGGQGQETQYF. The CDR3 DNA reads TGTGCCAGCAGCAAAGGAGGACAGGGCCAAGAGACCCAGTACTTC.

Only a few counts were recorded for this clone. The chain has TRBV18 and TRBJ1-2, with 8 nucleotides matching TRBD1. V shed 6 bases, J shed 2 bases, and the junction held 5 bases outside the gene matches. Germline lookup yields CDR1 KGHSH and CDR2 LQKENI. The length of the CDR3 is 14 residues. The CDR3 sequence: CASSPGGVNYGYTF. The CDR3 DNA follows: TGTGCCAGCTCTCCAGGGGGCGTAAACTATGGCTACACCTTC.

The J gene is TRBJ1-2, the V gene TRBV6-1; tentatively, D is TRBD1 (5 bases). V was pared by 2 bases and J by 3 bases, with 13 bases between. CDR3 length: 15 residues. Germline V lookup: CDR1 MNHNS, CDR2 SASEGT. The CDR3 bases are TGTGCCAGCAGTGAATGGGGGGTGAATGACTATGGCTACACCTTC. Translated: CASSEWGVNDYGYTF.

V usage is TRBV6-5 and J usage is TRBJ2-2; D remains unclear. CDR3 size: 14 residues. The germline V gene has CDR1 MNHEY and CDR2 SVGAGI. V dropped 2 bases and J dropped 2 bases, with 6 bases sitting between them. The chain's CDR3 is CASSYRRNTGELFF. CDR3 bases: TGTGCCAGCAGTTACCGGAGAAACACCGGGGAGCTGTTTTTT.

This clone was seen only a few times. The chain uses TRBV28 and TRBJ2-2, with 7 nucleotides matching TRBD2. This CDR3 has 15 residues. The germline gives CDR1 MDHEN, CDR2 SYDVKM. After removal of 2 bases from V and 5 bases from J, the junction contained 5 bases not matched to a gene. The CDR3 DNA follows: TGTGCCAGCAGTTTACGCGGGAGTGGGACCGGGGAGCTGTTTTTT. It codes for CASSLRGSGTGELFF.

The rearrangement links TRBV5-1 to TRBJ2-7, with D perhaps matching TRBD1 (6 bases). The germline V gene encodes CDR1 SGHRS and CDR2 YFSETQ. V lost 1 base and J 3 bases, leaving 11 bases between the germline ends. The CDR3 loop spans 14 amino acids. The CDR3 DNA sequence: TGCGCCAGCAGCTTGACCGGGACAATCTACGAGCAGTACTTC. Protein sequence: CASSLTGTIYEQYF.

The chain recombines TRBV7-3 with TRBJ2-5; TRBD1 aligns across 10 bases. CDR1 SGHTA and CDR2 FQGTGA come from the germline V gene. The CDR3 has 15 residues. After removal of 5 bases from V and 0 bases from J, the junction contained 3 bases not matched to a gene. Here the CDR3 DNA reads TGTGCCAGCAGCCCGGGACAGGGGTACCAAGAGACCCAGTACTTC. This encodes CASSPGQGYQETQYF.

This clone has ten or more counts. The chain recombines TRBV18 with TRBJ2-1; 10 bases map to TRBD2. This CDR3 contains 15 residues. Germline V gene lookup returns CDR1 KGHSH and CDR2 LQKENI. The V gene end was trimmed by 2 bases and the J gene end by 4 bases; junction bases not matched to a gene: 2. The CDR3 loop reads CASSPSGRGYNEQFF. CDR3 DNA sequence: TGTGCCAGCTCACCAAGCGGGAGGGGTTACAATGAGCAGTTCTTC.